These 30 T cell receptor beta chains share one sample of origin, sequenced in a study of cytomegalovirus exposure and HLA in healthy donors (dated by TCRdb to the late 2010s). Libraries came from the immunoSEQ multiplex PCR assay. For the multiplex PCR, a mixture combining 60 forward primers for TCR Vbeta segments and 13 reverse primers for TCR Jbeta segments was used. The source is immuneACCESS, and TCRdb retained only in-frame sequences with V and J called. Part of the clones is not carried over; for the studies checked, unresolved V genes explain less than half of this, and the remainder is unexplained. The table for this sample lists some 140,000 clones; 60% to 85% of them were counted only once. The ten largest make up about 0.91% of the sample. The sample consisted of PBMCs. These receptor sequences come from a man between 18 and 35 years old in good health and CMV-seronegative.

This CDR3 reads CASSVPGGADNEQFF. The CDR3 region has the DNA TGTGCCAGCAGCGTCCCCGGCGGGGCGGACAATGAGCAGTTCTTC. The chain is built from TRBV9 and TRBJ2-1; a possible D gene is TRBD2 (6 bases). V lost 2 bases and J 5 bases, leaving 14 bases between the germline ends. Germline V lookup: CDR1 SGDLS, CDR2 YYNGEE. CDR3 length: 15 amino acids. The full variable domain, its missing parts supplied by reference TRBV9 and TRBJ2-1, is DSGVTQTPKHLITATGQRVTLRCSPRSGDLSVYWYQQSLDQGLQFLIQYYNGEERAKGNILERFSAQQFPDLHSELNLSSLELGDSALYFCASSVPGGADNEQFFGPGTRLTVL.

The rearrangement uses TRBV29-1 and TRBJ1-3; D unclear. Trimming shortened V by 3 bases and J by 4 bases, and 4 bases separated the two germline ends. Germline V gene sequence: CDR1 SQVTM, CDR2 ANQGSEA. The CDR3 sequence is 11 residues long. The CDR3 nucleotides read TGCAGCGTTGAGGGCGGAAACACCATATATTTT. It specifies CSVEGGNTIYF.

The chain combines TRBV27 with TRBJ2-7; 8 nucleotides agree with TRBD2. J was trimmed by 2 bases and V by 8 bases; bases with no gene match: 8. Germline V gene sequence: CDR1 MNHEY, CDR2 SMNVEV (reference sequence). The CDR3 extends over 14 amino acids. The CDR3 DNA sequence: TGTGCCAGCCTTCGGGGGGGTTCCGCCTACGAGCAGTACTTC. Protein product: CASLRGGSAYEQYF.

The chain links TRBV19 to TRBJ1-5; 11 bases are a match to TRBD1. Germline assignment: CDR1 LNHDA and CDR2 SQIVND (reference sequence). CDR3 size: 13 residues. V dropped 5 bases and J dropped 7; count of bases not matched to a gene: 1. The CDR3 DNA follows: TGTGCCAGTAGTGGACAGGGGGCCCAGCCCCAGCATTTT. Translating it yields CASSGQGAQPQHF.

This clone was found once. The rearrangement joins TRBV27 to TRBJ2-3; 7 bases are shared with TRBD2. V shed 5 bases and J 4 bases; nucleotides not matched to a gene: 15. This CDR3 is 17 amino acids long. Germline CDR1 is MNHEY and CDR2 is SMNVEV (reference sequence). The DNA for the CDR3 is TGTGCCAGCAGTCCCACTACACTAGCGATCGGGTCAGATACGCAGTATTTT. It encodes CASSPTTLAIGSDTQYF.

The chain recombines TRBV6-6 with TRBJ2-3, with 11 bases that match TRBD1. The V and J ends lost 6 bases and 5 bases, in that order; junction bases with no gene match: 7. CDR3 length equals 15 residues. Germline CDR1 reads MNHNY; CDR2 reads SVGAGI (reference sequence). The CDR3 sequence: CASRNGQGAQDTQYF. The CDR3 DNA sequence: TGTGCCAGCAGAAACGGACAGGGGGCGCAAGATACGCAGTATTTT.

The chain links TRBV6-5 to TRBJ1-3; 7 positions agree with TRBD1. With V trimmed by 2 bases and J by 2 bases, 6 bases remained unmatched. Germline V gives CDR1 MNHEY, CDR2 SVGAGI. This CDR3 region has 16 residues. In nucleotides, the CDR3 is TGTGCCAGCAGTTACGCTTGGCAGGGGGCTGGAAACACCATATATTTT. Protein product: CASSYAWQGAGNTIYF.

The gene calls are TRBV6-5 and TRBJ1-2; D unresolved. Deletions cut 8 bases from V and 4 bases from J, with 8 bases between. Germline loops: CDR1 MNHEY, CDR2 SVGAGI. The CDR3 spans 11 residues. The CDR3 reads CASGGPYGYTF. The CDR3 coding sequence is TGTGCCAGCGGAGGACCCTATGGCTACACCTTC.

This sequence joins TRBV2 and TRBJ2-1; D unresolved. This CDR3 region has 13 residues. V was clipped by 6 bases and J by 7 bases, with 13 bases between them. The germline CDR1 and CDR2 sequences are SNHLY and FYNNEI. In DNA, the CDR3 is TGTGCCAGCAGCTTCGAAGTGAGGAATGAGCAGTTCTTC. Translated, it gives CASSFEVRNEQFF.

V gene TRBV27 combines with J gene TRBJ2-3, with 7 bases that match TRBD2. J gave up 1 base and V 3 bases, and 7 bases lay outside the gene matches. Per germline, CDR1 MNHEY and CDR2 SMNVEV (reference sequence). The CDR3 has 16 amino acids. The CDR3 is CASSFLGRGGTDTQYF. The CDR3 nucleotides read TGTGCCAGCAGTTTCCTTGGTCGGGGGGGCACAGATACGCAGTATTTT.

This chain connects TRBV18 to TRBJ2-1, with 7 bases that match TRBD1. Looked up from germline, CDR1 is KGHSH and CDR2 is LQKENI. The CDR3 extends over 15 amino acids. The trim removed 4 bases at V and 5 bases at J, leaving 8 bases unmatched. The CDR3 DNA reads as TGTGCCAGCTCACAACAGACAGGGAGCGACAATGAGCAGTTCTTC. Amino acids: CASSQQTGSDNEQFF.

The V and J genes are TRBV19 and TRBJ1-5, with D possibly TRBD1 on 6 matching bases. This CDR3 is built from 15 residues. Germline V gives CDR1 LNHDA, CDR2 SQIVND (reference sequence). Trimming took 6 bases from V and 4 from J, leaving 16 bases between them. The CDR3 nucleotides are TGTGCCAGTAGGACGGATACAGGGTTTAATCAGCCCCAGCATTTT. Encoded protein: CASRTDTGFNQPQHF.

CDR3 sequence: CASTGGSTFF. In DNA form, the CDR3 reads TGTGCCAGCACAGGGGGCTCGACTTTCTTT. The rearrangement links TRBV19 to TRBJ1-1, with 9 nucleotides matching TRBD1. V dropped 9 bases and J dropped 12; count of bases not matched to a gene: 5. The CDR3 contains 10 residues. The V gene's germline CDR1 is LNHDA and CDR2 SQIVND (reference sequence).

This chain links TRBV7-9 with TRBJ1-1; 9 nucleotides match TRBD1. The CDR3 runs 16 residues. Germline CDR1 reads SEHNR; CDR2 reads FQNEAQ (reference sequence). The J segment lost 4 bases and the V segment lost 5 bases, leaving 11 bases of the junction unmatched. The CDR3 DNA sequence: TGTGCCAGCAGCGACCGACAGGGGGTTCTCGGCACTGAAGCTTTCTTT. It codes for CASSDRQGVLGTEAFF.

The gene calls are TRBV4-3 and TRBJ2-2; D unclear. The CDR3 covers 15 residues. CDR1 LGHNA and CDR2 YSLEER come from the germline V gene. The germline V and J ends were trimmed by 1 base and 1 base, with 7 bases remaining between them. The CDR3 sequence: CASSQVSGNTGELFF. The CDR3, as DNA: TGCGCCAGCAGCCAAGTTTCAGGGAACACCGGGGAGCTGTTTTTT.

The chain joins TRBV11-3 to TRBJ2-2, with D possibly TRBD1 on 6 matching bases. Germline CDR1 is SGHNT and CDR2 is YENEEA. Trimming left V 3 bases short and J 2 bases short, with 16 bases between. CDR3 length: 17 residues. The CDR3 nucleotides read TGTGCCAGCAGCTTGGGGCCGGGACATTTAAACACCGGGGAGCTGTTTTTT. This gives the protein CASSLGPGHLNTGELFF.

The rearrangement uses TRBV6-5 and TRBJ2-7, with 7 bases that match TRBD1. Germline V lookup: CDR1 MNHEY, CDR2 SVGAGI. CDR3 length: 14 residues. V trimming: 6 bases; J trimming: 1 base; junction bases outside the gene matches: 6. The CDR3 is CASRKTGNSYEQYF. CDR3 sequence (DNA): TGTGCCAGCAGAAAGACAGGGAATTCCTACGAGCAGTACTTC.

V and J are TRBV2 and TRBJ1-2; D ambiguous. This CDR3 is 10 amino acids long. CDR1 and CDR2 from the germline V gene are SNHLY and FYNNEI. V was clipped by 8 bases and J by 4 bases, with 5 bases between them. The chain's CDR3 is CASPGYGYTF. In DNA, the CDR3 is TGTGCCAGCCCAGGCTATGGCTACACCTTC.

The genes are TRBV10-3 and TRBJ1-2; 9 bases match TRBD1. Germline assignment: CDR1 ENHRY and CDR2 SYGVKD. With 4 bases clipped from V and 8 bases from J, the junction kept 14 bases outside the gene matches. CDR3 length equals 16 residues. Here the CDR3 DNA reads TGTGCCATCAGTGGGGGGACAGGGACTTTGATCCCCGGCTACACCTTC. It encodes CAISGGTGTLIPGYTF.

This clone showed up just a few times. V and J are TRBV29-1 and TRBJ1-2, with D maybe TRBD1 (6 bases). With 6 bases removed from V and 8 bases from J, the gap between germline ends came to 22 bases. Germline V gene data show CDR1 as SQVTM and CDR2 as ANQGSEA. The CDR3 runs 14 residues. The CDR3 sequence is CSVPTQGSAEGYTF. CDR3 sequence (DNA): TGCAGCGTCCCGACACAGGGAAGTGCGGAAGGCTACACCTTC.

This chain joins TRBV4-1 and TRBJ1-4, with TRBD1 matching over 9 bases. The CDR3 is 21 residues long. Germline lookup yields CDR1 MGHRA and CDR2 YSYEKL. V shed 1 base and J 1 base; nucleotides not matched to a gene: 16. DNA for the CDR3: TGCGCCAGCAGCCAAGTCATCCCCCGACAGGGGGATCGCTTAACTAATGAAAAACTGTTTTTT. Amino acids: CASSQVIPRQGDRLTNEKLFF.

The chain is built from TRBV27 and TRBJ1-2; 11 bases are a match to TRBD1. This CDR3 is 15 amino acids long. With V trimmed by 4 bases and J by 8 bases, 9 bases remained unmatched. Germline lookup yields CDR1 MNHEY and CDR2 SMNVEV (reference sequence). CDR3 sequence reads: CASSSRGQGEWGYTF. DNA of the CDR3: TGTGCCAGCAGTTCACGGGGACAGGGGGAGTGGGGCTACACCTTC.

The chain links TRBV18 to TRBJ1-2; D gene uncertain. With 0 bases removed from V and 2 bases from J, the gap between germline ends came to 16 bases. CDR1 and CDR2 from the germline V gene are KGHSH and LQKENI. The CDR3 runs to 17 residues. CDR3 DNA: TGTGCCAGCTCACCACCGGGCCACCGATCGGGAAACTATGGCTACACCTTC. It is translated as CASSPPGHRSGNYGYTF.

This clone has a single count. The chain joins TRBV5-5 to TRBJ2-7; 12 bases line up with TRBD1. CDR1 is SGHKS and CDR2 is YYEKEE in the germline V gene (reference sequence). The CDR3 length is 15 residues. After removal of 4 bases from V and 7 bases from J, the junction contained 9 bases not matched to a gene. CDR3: CASSTGTGGGWEQYF. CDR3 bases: TGTGCCAGCAGCACTGGGACAGGGGGCGGATGGGAGCAGTACTTC.

CDR3 residues: CASSVSPSTDTQYF. Here the CDR3 DNA reads TGTGCCAGCAGCGTATCCCCGAGCACAGATACGCAGTATTTT. The rearrangement uses TRBV9 and TRBJ2-3; D is undetermined. The CDR3 extends over 14 amino acids. V was pared by 1 base and J by 0 bases, with 6 bases between. Per germline, CDR1 SGDLS and CDR2 YYNGEE.

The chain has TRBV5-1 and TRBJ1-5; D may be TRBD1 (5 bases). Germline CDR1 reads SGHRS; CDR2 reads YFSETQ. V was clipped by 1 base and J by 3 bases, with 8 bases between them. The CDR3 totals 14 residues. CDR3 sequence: CASSLKGDNQPQHF. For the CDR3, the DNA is TGCGCCAGCAGCTTGAAAGGGGACAATCAGCCCCAGCATTTT.

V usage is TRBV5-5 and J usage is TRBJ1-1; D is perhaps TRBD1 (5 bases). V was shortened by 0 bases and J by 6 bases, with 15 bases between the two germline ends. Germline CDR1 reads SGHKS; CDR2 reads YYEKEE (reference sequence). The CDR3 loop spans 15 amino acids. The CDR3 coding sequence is TGTGCCAGCAGCTTGGAGGAGGGGCCACATTCTGAAGCTTTCTTT. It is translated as CASSLEEGPHSEAFF.

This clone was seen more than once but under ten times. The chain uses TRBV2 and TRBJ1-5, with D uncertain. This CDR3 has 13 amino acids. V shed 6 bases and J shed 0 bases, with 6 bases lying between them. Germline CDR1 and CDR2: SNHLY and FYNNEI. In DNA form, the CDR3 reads TGTGCCAGCAGAACAGTTAGCAATCAGCCCCAGCATTTT. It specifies CASRTVSNQPQHF.

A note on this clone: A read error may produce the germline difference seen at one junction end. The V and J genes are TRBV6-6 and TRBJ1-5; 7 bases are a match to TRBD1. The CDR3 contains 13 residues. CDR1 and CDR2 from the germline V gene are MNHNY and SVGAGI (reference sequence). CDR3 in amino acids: CASRGTADQPRHF. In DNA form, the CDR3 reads TGTGCCAGCAGAGGGACAGCCGATCAGCCCCGGCATTTT.

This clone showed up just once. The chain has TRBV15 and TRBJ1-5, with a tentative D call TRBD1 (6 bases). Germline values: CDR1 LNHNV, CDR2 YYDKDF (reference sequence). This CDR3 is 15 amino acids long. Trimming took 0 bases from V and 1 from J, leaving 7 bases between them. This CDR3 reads CATSRDQGSNQPQHF. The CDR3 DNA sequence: TGTGCCACCAGCAGAGATCAGGGGAGCAATCAGCCCCAGCATTTT.